These T cell receptor beta chains were read from a single sample in a study of T cell responses to AZD1222 COVID-19 vaccine. TCRdb's copy holds only in-frame clones and misses some; the assay was immunoSEQ multiplex PCR. Of more than 120,000 clones in the sample, 85% to 95% were seen once. Sequenced here: peripheral blood, sampled on day 0 of AZD1222 vaccination. These receptor sequences come from an adult in good health. CDR3s include the opening cysteine and the closing phenylalanine or tryptophan. A D gene is named only where the DNA matches it firmly. The size of a clone is reported for some rows only, either as once, few or many, or as a class for expanded clones.

V	D	size	J	CDR3	DNA
TRBV5-4	-	-	TRBJ2-7	CASSPSGEEQYF	TGTGCCAGCAGCCCCTCAGGTGAGGAGCAGTACTTC
TRBV2	TRBD1	few	TRBJ1-6	CATKWEGAISPLHF	TGTGCCACTAAATGGGAGGGGGCAATCTCACCCCTCCACTTT
TRBV6-2/TRBV6-3	-	-	TRBJ1-1	CASSYLDRSTEAFF	TGTGCCAGCAGTTACCTCGACAGGAGCACTGAAGCTTTCTTT
TRBV11-2	-	-	TRBJ2-5	CASSPLFRGETQYF	TGTGCCAGCAGCCCTCTCTTTCGTGGGGAGACCCAGTACTTC
TRBV5-6	-	-	TRBJ1-2	CASTPFGRAYGYTF	TGTGCCAGCACCCCGTTCGGCAGAGCATATGGCTACACCTTC
TRBV5-5	-	once	TRBJ1-1	CASRPTGFGNTEAFF	TGTGCCAGCAGGCCTACAGGGTTTGGGAACACTGAAGCTTTCTTT
TRBV18	TRBD1	-	TRBJ1-6	CASSADRLNSPLHF	TGTGCCAGCTCAGCGGACAGGTTAAATTCACCCCTCCACTTT
TRBV7-2	-	-	TRBJ2-5	CASSLASPGQTQYF	TGTGCCAGCAGCTTAGCTAGTCCCGGACAGACCCAGTACTTC
TRBV5-1	TRBD1	-	TRBJ1-1	CASSRSGAGGLMNTEAFF	TGCGCCAGCAGTCGTAGTGGGGCAGGGGGACTCATGAACACTGAAGCTTTCTTT
TRBV5-1	TRBD2	-	TRBJ2-3	CASSLSGLVLADTQYF	TGCGCCAGCAGCTTGTCTGGACTAGTATTAGCAGATACGCAGTATTTT
TRBV5-6	TRBD1	-	TRBJ2-5	CASSSAGTGWETQYF	TGTGCCAGCAGCTCAGCCGGGACAGGGTGGGAGACCCAGTACTTC
TRBV9	TRBD1	-	TRBJ1-3	CASSVGPGGHSGNTIYF	TGTGCCAGCAGCGTAGGGCCAGGGGGACACTCTGGAAACACCATATATTTT
TRBV11-2	TRBD2	-	TRBJ2-1	CASSLGSGSNEQFF	TGTGCCAGCAGCTTAGGTAGCGGGAGCAATGAGCAGTTCTTC
TRBV5-1	-	-	TRBJ2-5	CASSLGPLTFQETQYF	TGCGCCAGCAGCTTGGGCCCACTTACCTTCCAAGAGACCCAGTACTTC
TRBV19	-	-	TRBJ1-1	CASSRGLRGTEAFF	TGTGCCAGTAGTAGGGGCCTTAGGGGGACTGAAGCTTTCTTT
TRBV2	-	once	TRBJ2-2	CASSPQGLRRTGELFF	TGTGCCAGCAGTCCCCAGGGTCTCCGTAGGACCGGGGAGCTGTTTTTT
TRBV3-1/TRBV3-2	TRBD1	few	TRBJ1-2	CASSQQTGQGAGGYTF	TGTGCCAGCAGCCAACAGACAGGACAGGGGGCGGGTGGCTACACCTTC
TRBV7-8	-	-	TRBJ2-3	CASSLAHLDTQYF	TGTGCCAGCAGCTTAGCGCACTTAGATACGCAGTATTTT
TRBV5-1	-	few	TRBJ2-7	CASSAPGQTSEQYF	TGCGCCAGCAGCGCCCCGGGACAGACTAGCGAGCAGTACTTC
TRBV29-1	TRBD1	-	TRBJ2-2	CSVIQGGMAGELFF	TGCAGCGTGATACAGGGGGGAATGGCCGGGGAGCTGTTTTTT
TRBV11-1	-	-	TRBJ1-2	CASTPWGDGYTF	TGTGCCAGCACCCCGTGGGGGGATGGCTACACCTTC
TRBV7-9	-	-	TRBJ1-3	CASSLGTNSGNTIYF	TGTGCCAGCAGCTTAGGCACTAACTCTGGAAACACCATATATTTT
TRBV7-2	TRBD2	-	TRBJ2-1	CASSLGVSGLYNEQFF	TGTGCCAGCAGCTTAGGGGTTAGCGGGCTTTACAATGAGCAGTTCTTC
TRBV7-9	TRBD1	-	TRBJ1-1	CASSETGVNTEAFF	TGTGCCAGCAGCGAGACAGGGGTGAACACTGAAGCTTTCTTT
TRBV11-1	TRBD1	-	TRBJ2-7	CASSSTGTGTYEQYF	TGTGCCAGCAGCTCCACCGGGACAGGGACCTACGAGCAGTACTTC
TRBV30	TRBD1	-	TRBJ1-1	CAWVDRPNTEAFF	TGTGCCTGGGTGGACAGGCCGAACACTGAAGCTTTCTTT
TRBV18	-	-	TRBJ1-1	CASSPQDTEAFF	TGTGCCAGCTCACCCCAGGACACTGAAGCTTTCTTT
TRBV3-1/TRBV3-2	-	-	TRBJ2-5	CASSQDGLPKETQYF	TGTGCCAGCAGCCAAGATGGGTTACCCAAGGAGACCCAGTACTTC
TRBV2	-	-	TRBJ2-1	CASSRQPPNEQFF	TGTGCCAGCAGCCGCCAGCCCCCCAATGAGCAGTTCTTC
TRBV19	-	-	TRBJ1-3	CASSIGYSLSSGNTIYF	TGTGCCAGTAGTATTGGGTACAGCCTCAGCTCTGGAAACACCATATATTTT
TRBV27	TRBD2	-	TRBJ2-1	CASSPLAGGPGDEQFF	TGTGCCAGCAGTCCTTTAGCGGGAGGGCCTGGGGATGAGCAGTTCTTC
TRBV5-6	-	-	TRBJ2-5	CASSLPLWETQYF	TGTGCCAGCAGCTTACCACTCTGGGAGACCCAGTACTTC
TRBV10-3	TRBD1	-	TRBJ1-2	CAISVGTADLGGYTF	TGTGCCATCAGTGTTGGGACAGCCGACCTGGGGGGCTACACCTTC
TRBV6-5	-	-	TRBJ1-1	CASSIGMNTEAFF	TGTGCCAGCAGCATAGGTATGAACACTGAAGCTTTCTTT
TRBV11-2	-	-	TRBJ1-3	CASSFSPFGGFSGNTIYF	TGTGCCAGCAGCTTTTCCCCCTTTGGAGGCTTCTCTGGAAACACCATATATTTT
TRBV5-1	-	once	TRBJ1-6	CASRETGVLNSPLHF	TGCGCCAGCAGGGAGACCGGGGTACTAAATTCACCCCTCCACTTT
TRBV7-6	TRBD2	-	TRBJ2-1	CASSESGGREIEQFF	TGTGCCAGCAGTGAAAGCGGCGGGAGGGAAATTGAGCAGTTCTTC
TRBV27	TRBD1	-	TRBJ2-1	CANGQGDNEQFF	TGTGCCAATGGACAGGGGGACAATGAGCAGTTCTTC
TRBV28	TRBD2	-	TRBJ2-3	CASSLSVGLAGDTDTQYF	TGTGCCAGCAGTTTATCGGTGGGACTAGCGGGGGACACAGATACGCAGTATTTT